The clone carrying this T cell receptor beta chain was seen more than once but under ten times. Its antigen is unknown. This sample stems from a study of blood T cells in healthy people across ages. Study findings and constraints: Diversity estimated from one million T cells was considered an underestimate.

The authors ran a second PCR of about 6 to 11 cycles using a sample-barcoded 5' primer and a J-beta primer mix. TCRdb fed the 5' RACE reads into MiXCR, producing one record per CDR3 protein. The repertoire holds about 1.8 million distinct CDR3 sequences, about 50% seen once, with around 2.1% in the top ten. Source material: blood. This sequence originates from a woman aged 40 to 50 in good health.

CDR3 region: CASRLVAGPNEQFF. The CDR3 nucleotides are TGCGCCAGCAGGCTGGTGGCAGGACCTAATGAGCAGTTCTTC. J is TRBJ2-1 and V is TRBV5-1; D not certain. Deletions cut 5 bases from V and 7 bases from J, with 16 bases between. The CDR3 spans 14 residues. Per the germline V gene, CDR1 is SGHRS and CDR2 is YFSETQ.